A selection of T cell receptor beta chains follows, all from one sample in a study of a mutant IDH1 vaccine in newly diagnosed glioma. Produced via immunoSEQ multiplex PCR; TCRdb's table is partial and in-frame only. The repertoire holds tens of thousands of clones, roughly 84% seen once, with under 2.5% in the top ten. These TCRs' antigens remain unknown. The sequenced sample was PBMCs, obtained from a glioma patient whose treatment included an IDH1 peptide vaccine. The receptor source for this set is a man aged 35-49 years with glioma. CDR3s include the opening cysteine and the closing phenylalanine or tryptophan. The D gene is left open where the match is weak. Some rows mark clone size as missing; the rest say once, few, many or name a class of expanded clone.

TGTGCCAGTAGTACTCCCTCCTGGGACAGGGGTTTTCGAACTGAAGCTTTCTTT | CASSTPSWDRGFRTEAFF | TRBJ1-1 | TRBD1 | TRBV19 | -
TGTGCCAGCAGCTTGGTACGATCGGGCGGGAACACCGGGGAGCTGTTTTTT | CASSLVRSGGNTGELFF | TRBJ2-2 | - | TRBV5-4 | -
TGTGCCAGCTCACCCCCCCAGCCCTCCTACGAGCAGTACTTC | CASSPPQPSYEQYF | TRBJ2-7 | - | TRBV18 | -
TGCGCCAGCAGCCAGAGACAGGACAATCAGCCCCAGCATTTT | CASSQRQDNQPQHF | TRBJ1-5 | - | TRBV4-1 | few
TGTGCCAGCCGACGTAGGGTCGGTGAGCAGTTCTTC | CASRRRVGEQFF | TRBJ2-1 | - | TRBV6-5 | -
TGCGCCAGCAGCCACCGCTCTAGCGGAAGCTCCTACAGTGAGCAGTTCTTC | CASSHRSSGSSYSEQFF | TRBJ2-1 | TRBD2 | TRBV4-3 | once
TGTGCCAGCAGCCAAACTCAAGACAGGGAGCAGTACTTC | CASSQTQDREQYF | TRBJ2-7 | - | TRBV5-4 | -
TGTGCCAGCAGTATCCAGAAGGGGAGCAATCAGCCCCAGCATTTT | CASSIQKGSNQPQHF | TRBJ1-5 | - | TRBV7-2 | -
TGCAGCGCCACCAGGGGAGGCCTACCCTCCTACGAGCAGTACTTC | CSATRGGLPSYEQYF | TRBJ2-7 | - | TRBV29-1 | -
TGTGCCAGCAGCCCCACCGTCTCGGGGGCAGGCGGCGAGCAGTACTTC | CASSPTVSGAGGEQYF | TRBJ2-7 | - | TRBV11-1 | -
TGTGCCAGCAGGGATACTAGCGGGAGTTCCTACGAGCAGTACTTC | CASRDTSGSSYEQYF | TRBJ2-7 | TRBD2 | TRBV2 | -
TGTGCCAGCAGTCTCCAGGGGGCGAGAGCTTTCTTT | CASSLQGARAFF | TRBJ1-1 | TRBD1 | TRBV6-6 | -
TGTGCCAGCAGCTTAGACTCGGGGACCCAGTACTTC | CASSLDSGTQYF | TRBJ2-5 | - | TRBV7-2 | -
TGTGCCAGCAGCCAACTATCGGGAGTCAGCCAAGAGACCCAGTACTTC | CASSQLSGVSQETQYF | TRBJ2-5 | - | TRBV14 | once
TGCGCCAGCAGCCAAGATGGAACGGGTTCCTACGATGAGCAGTACTTC | CASSQDGTGSYDEQYF | TRBJ2-7 | - | TRBV4-3 | -
TGCACCAGCAGCCAGTGGGGGACTAATGAAAAACTGTTTTTT | CTSSQWGTNEKLFF | TRBJ1-4 | - | TRBV1 | -
TGTGCCAGCAGCCAAGGAGCGGGAGAGGGAGAAGAGACCCAGTACTTC | CASSQGAGEGEETQYF | TRBJ2-5 | TRBD2 | TRBV4-2 | -
TGTGCCAGCAGCTTGGGGACCATAGGGACGGTGAACACTGAAGCTTTCTTT | CASSLGTIGTVNTEAFF | TRBJ1-1 | - | TRBV7-8 | -
TGTGCCAGCGCCCCCGGGACAGGCCGAGATACGCAGTATTTT | CASAPGTGRDTQYF | TRBJ2-3 | TRBD1 | TRBV27 | -
TGTGCCAGCAGTGGTAAAAGAACTGGAAACACCATATATTTT | CASSGKRTGNTIYF | TRBJ1-3 | - | TRBV2 | -
TGCAGCGTTGGGGGGGTATTGAACACTGAAGCTTTCTTT | CSVGGVLNTEAFF | TRBJ1-1 | - | TRBV29-1 | -
TGTGCCATTAACAGGGCCCAGGGGCAGCCCCAGCATTTT | CAINRAQGQPQHF | TRBJ1-5 | - | TRBV10-3 | -
TGTGCCAGCAGTTACAAAGCCCTTCCAACTAATGAAAAACTGTTTTTT | CASSYKALPTNEKLFF | TRBJ1-4 | - | TRBV6-5 | -
TGTGCCAGCAGCTTCCGGACAGGGCGGGCCGGGGCCAACGTCCTGACTTTC | CASSFRTGRAGANVLTF | TRBJ2-6 | TRBD1 | TRBV7-9 | once
TGCAGCGTTGCGAGGGGTATCGGGGACGGCTACACCTTC | CSVARGIGDGYTF | TRBJ1-2 | - | TRBV29-1 | -
TGTGCCAGCAGTGAATTTAGAGGCCAGGGGGCAGGAGAGACCCAGTACTTC | CASSEFRGQGAGETQYF | TRBJ2-5 | TRBD1 | TRBV6-1 | -
TGTGCCAGCAGACGGCCGGGGATAGGGCCCACGGCCTACGAGCAGTACTTC | CASRRPGIGPTAYEQYF | TRBJ2-7 | - | TRBV11-2 | -
TGTGCCAGCAGCCACTGGGATTTCTACGAGCAGTACTTC | CASSHWDFYEQYF | TRBJ2-7 | - | TRBV7-2 | -